The clone carrying this T cell receptor beta chain turned up a few times. Its antigen is unknown. Patients were excluded for uncontrolled infection, other autoimmune disease, pregnancy or lactation. Diagnostic assessment was based on clinical symptoms, serum thyroxine and TRAb, thyroid ultrasound and orbital computed tomography. The authors took PBMCs from 10 ml fresh peripheral blood. These data originate in a study of T cells in Graves' hyperthyroidism and ophthalmopathy. Broader study findings: Peripheral blood also featured most of the thyroid clonotypes expanded above 0.001.

The length of the CDR3 is 14 residues. Germline V gene lookup returns CDR1 SGHTA and CDR2 FQGNSA. V gave up 1 base and J gave up 5 bases, with 12 bases separating them. RNA transcripts provided the source from which TCR beta CDR3 regions were amplified. Using the HTBI primer set, a first-round RT-PCR was run on the TCR CDR3. TCRdb re-called the multiplex PCR reads with MiXCR, one entry per CDR3 protein. The sample records approximately 520,000 distinct CDR3 sequences, approximately 24% being singletons. Sequenced material: blood. The rearrangement joins TRBV7-2 to TRBJ2-7; D remains unclear. The TCR sequence derives from a woman aged 25 to 39 with Graves' ophthalmopathy. The CDR3: CASSLDSVRHEQYF. CDR3 coding DNA: TGTGCCAGCAGCTTAGACAGCGTCCGGCACGAGCAGTACTTC. Supplemented by reference TRBV7-2 and TRBJ2-7, the full variable domain reads GAGVSQSPSNKVTEKGKDVELRCDPISGHTALYWYRQSLGQGLEFLIYFQGNSAPDKSGLPSDRFSAERTGGSVSTLTIQRTQQEDSAVYLCASSLDSVRHEQYFGPGTRLTVT.